Shown below are 17 T cell receptor beta chains from a single sample sequenced in a study of blood T cell repertoires in COVID-19. Assay used: immunoSEQ multiplex PCR; TCRdb lists only in-frame clones, some missing. The data show some 88,000 clones, approximately 85% seen once. The material sequenced was peripheral blood. These receptors were taken from a man aged 55 to 69 with acute or convalescent COVID-19.

The chain has TRBV19 and TRBJ1-4; D may be TRBD1 (6 bases). Per germline, CDR1 LNHDA and CDR2 SQIVND (reference sequence). V gave up 6 bases and J gave up 8 bases, with 19 bases separating them. The CDR3 has 15 amino acids. The CDR3 reads CASRKIQGRNEKLFF. DNA for the CDR3: TGTGCCAGTAGGAAAATACAGGGTCGGAACGAAAAACTGTTTTTT.

V usage is TRBV3-1 (or the pseudogene TRBV3-2) and J usage is TRBJ2-1, with 8 bases fitting TRBD2. Trimming removed 0 bases from V and 2 bases from J; junction bases left unmatched: 9. CDR1 and CDR2 from the germline V gene are LGHDT and YNNKEL (reference sequence). The CDR3 totals 18 residues. CDR3 nucleotides: TGTGCCAGCAGCCAAGATGGCATGATTAGCGGGGCCTACAATGAGCAGTTCTTC. It is translated as CASSQDGMISGAYNEQFF.

The V and J genes are TRBV18 and TRBJ2-6; D is unresolved. The CDR3 length is 14 residues. V lost 3 bases, J lost 4 bases, and 7 bases lay in between. The V gene's germline CDR1 is KGHSH and CDR2 LQKENI. CDR3 region: CASSPVAGANVLTF. For the CDR3, the DNA is TGTGCCAGCTCACCCGTCGCGGGGGCCAACGTCCTGACTTTC.

The V and J genes are TRBV6-2 or TRBV6-3 and TRBJ1-1; D remains unclear. Germline V gene sequence: CDR1 MNHEY, CDR2 SVGEGT. The ends were cut back, 2 bases at V and 1 base at J, with 11 bases in the middle. The length of the CDR3 is 15 residues. CDR3: CASSYRPGSNTEAFF. The CDR3 DNA reads as TGTGCCAGCAGTTACCGTCCAGGATCGAACACTGAAGCTTTCTTT.

The chain links TRBV11-3 to TRBJ2-3; D may be TRBD2 (5 bases). The V gene's germline CDR1 is SGHNT and CDR2 YENEEA. Trimming stripped 5 bases from V and 1 base from J, with 10 bases between. This CDR3 has 14 residues. The CDR3 bases are TGTGCCAGCAGCCCGGGGTCGGGCACAGATACGCAGTATTTT. This translates into CASSPGSGTDTQYF.

The chain couples TRBV6-1 to TRBJ1-2; TRBD1 agrees at 7 bases. J was trimmed by 7 bases and V by 3 bases; bases with no gene match: 8. The CDR3 spans 14 residues. Germline loops: CDR1 MNHNS, CDR2 SASEGT. In DNA form, the CDR3 reads TGTGCCAGCAGTGAGGTCCAGGGGGATATTGGCTACACCTTC. The encoded protein is CASSEVQGDIGYTF.

This chain's CDR3 is CASHAVYEQYF. The CDR3 DNA reads TGTGCCAGCCATGCAGTATACGAGCAGTACTTC. The chain carries TRBV2 and TRBJ2-7; D is undetermined. The V end lost 8 bases, the J end lost 4 bases, and 9 bases lay between the germline ends. Per the germline V gene, CDR1 is SNHLY and CDR2 is FYNNEI. This CDR3 is built from 11 residues.

This clone has only one observation. The chain combines TRBV21-1 with TRBJ2-1; the listed D gene, TRBD2, was not tested against the DNA. TRBV21-1 is a known pseudogene. CDR3 length: 16 residues. The DNA of the CDR3 is TGTGCCAGCAGCAATGACTCCTTAAACCACTACAATGAGCAGTTCTTC. This translates into CASSNDSLNHYNEQFF.

The chain has TRBV7-8 and TRBJ2-1, with a possible D match to TRBD2 (6 bases). The CDR3 loop spans 15 amino acids. Germline loops: CDR1 SGHVS, CDR2 FQNEAQ. V gave up 5 bases and J gave up 3 bases, with 14 bases separating them. The CDR3: CASSVYGGIYNEQFF. CDR3 DNA sequence: TGTGCCAGCAGCGTTTACGGGGGAATCTACAATGAGCAGTTCTTC.

This clone showed up just once. This chain joins TRBV6-5 and TRBJ1-5; D possibly corresponds to TRBD1 (6 bases). The CDR3 loop spans 14 amino acids. In germline, CDR1 is MNHEY, CDR2 SVGAGI. V lost 6 bases, J lost 12 bases, and 21 bases lay in between. The CDR3 region is CASSPGTFFRSQHF. The CDR3 region has the DNA TGTGCCAGCAGCCCCGGGACATTTTTCCGCAGCCAGCATTTT.

The chain's CDR3 is CASSRSGIRSLNTGELFF. The CDR3 DNA follows: TGTGCCAGCAGCCGTAGCGGGATAAGATCCTTAAACACCGGGGAGCTGTTTTTT. This chain joins TRBV5-6 and TRBJ2-2; 8 nucleotides line up with TRBD2. CDR3 length: 18 residues. Germline CDR1 is SGHDT and CDR2 is YYEEEE. Losses at the gene ends were 4 bases for V and 2 bases for J; bases not matched to a gene: 13.

V gene TRBV6-1 combines with J gene TRBJ1-5; no definite D call. CDR1 and CDR2 (germline): MNHNS, SASEGT. CDR3 size: 14 residues. Trimming cost V 7 bases and J 4 bases, with 14 bases left between them. The CDR3 region has the DNA TGTGCCAGCACCTTCGACACCGTGAATCAGCCCCAGCATTTT. It encodes CASTFDTVNQPQHF.

The CDR3 loop reads CASSLQAGDYTGELFF. CDR3 coding DNA: TGTGCCAGCAGCTTACAAGCGGGGGACTACACCGGGGAGCTGTTTTTT. The V call is TRBV7-3, the J call TRBJ2-2, with 8 bases aligning to TRBD2. The length of the CDR3 is 16 residues. Losses at the gene ends were 2 bases for V and 3 bases for J; bases not matched to a gene: 5. Germline values: CDR1 SGHTA, CDR2 FQGTGA.

J is TRBJ1-2 and V is TRBV11-3; TRBD1 matches at 9 bases. The CDR3 is made up of 13 amino acids. Trimming cost V 5 bases and J 8 bases; bases outside gene matches: 6. Germline V gives CDR1 SGHNT, CDR2 YENEEA. CDR3 loop: CASSAQGAGGYTF. For the CDR3, the DNA is TGTGCCAGCAGCGCACAGGGGGCGGGCGGCTACACCTTC.

The chain is built from TRBV18 and TRBJ2-7; TRBD2 matches 9 bases. V shed 4 bases and J 0 bases; nucleotides not matched to a gene: 1. The germline V gene has CDR1 KGHSH and CDR2 LQKENI. This CDR3 comprises 14 residues. CDR3 protein: CASSLSGSSYEQYF. The DNA of the CDR3 is TGTGCCAGCTCACTTAGCGGGAGCTCCTACGAGCAGTACTTC.

The chain couples TRBV9 to TRBJ1-2; D unresolved. Germline lookup yields CDR1 SGDLS and CDR2 YYNGEE. The CDR3 consists of 15 residues. Trimming shortened V by 0 bases and J by 5 bases, and 14 bases separated the two germline ends. This CDR3 reads CASSVAVGEQYGYTF. Written as DNA, the CDR3 is TGTGCCAGCAGCGTAGCCGTGGGCGAGCAATATGGCTACACCTTC.

V and J are TRBV30 and TRBJ2-7; 7 bases map to TRBD1. The germline gives CDR1 GTSNPN, CDR2 SVGIG (reference sequence). This CDR3 region has 12 residues. V lost 4 bases to trimming and J lost 4 bases; unmatched junction nucleotides: 4. The CDR3 nucleotides are TGTGCCTGGACTCGGGACAGATACGAGCAGTACTTC. As protein: CAWTRDRYEQYF.